This TCR beta chain was documented in a study of CD4 T cells in relation to SARS-CoV-2 and coronaviruses (dated by TCRdb to the early 2020s). Regarding the research as a whole: In the ViraFEST assay, PBMCs were grown with antigen for roughly 10 days, and TCR beta CDR3s were then sequenced to identify antigen-specific clonal expansions. At the level of individual TCR clonotypes, the study measured memory CD4+ T cell crossreactivity between SARS-CoV-2 spike protein and common cold coronavirus spike proteins. Across all 12 patients in the full convalescent cohort, ages ranged from roughly 21 to 75 years, with a median of 38. Expansion assays from other donors in the study were sequenced with a different, Illumina-based TCR-beta assay. Samples from a few pre-COVID donors and the naive versus memory experiments were sequenced with the Adaptive Biotechnologies TCR-sequencing kit; other data were Illumina-based. Shared crossreactive spike epitopes were mapped to their HLA restriction using patient-derived lymphoblastoid cell lines. Of the 12 convalescent patients, 8 were male and 4 were female, and two of the subjects were Hispanic.

The CDR3 runs 14 amino acids, cysteine and phenylalanine included. CDR3 DNA only is kept here, 42 bases in frame from base 1. Sequences MDHEN (CDR1) and SYDVKM (CDR2) are obtained from the germline V gene. The V and J ends are trimmed by 6 bases and 5 bases, leaving 13 bases between them. Naive and memory CD4+ T cells were separated from cryopreserved PBMCs by first enriching for CD4 and then performing EasySep naive CD4+ T cell enrichment. Sorted naive or memory CD4+ T cells (approximately 10^5) were grown at a 1:1 ratio with T cell-depleted PBMCs and CEF peptides for less than 12 days. In general, every peptide culture condition was set up in three replicate wells. Ficoll-Paque PLUS gradient centrifugation was used to isolate PBMCs from either whole blood or leukapheresis product. The PBMCs went either fresh into the expansion assay or into cryopreservation at -140 degrees C. The QIAamp Micro DNA Kit was used to extract genomic DNA from the CD4+ T cells.

DNA from CEF-cultured naive and memory CD4+ T cells underwent immunoSEQ TCR-beta sequencing at survey level. The source study handled its data this way. During preprocessing, nonproductive sequences were removed, along with CDR3s that did not begin with C, did not end with F or W, or were shorter than 7 amino acids. The MANAFEST web app identified antigen-specific clonotypes based on expansion compared with the reference and other culture wells. A clone counted as positive if significantly expanded in 2 of 3 replicate wells versus the reference culture at FDR below 0.05. For a clone to be considered positive, significant expansion relative to all other tandem wells and an odds ratio above 5 were also required. Cultured and uncultured naive and memory CD4+ repertoires were searched for previously identified spike- and CEF-reactive CDR3s. Pairwise Levenshtein distance, computed with the stringdist R package after three terminal residues were trimmed from each end, was used as the measure of CDR3 homology. This immuneACCESS table, as held by TCRdb, lists in-frame sequences with V and J called but not all clones. Of the missing ones, under half trace to an unresolved V gene in checked studies; the others have no known cause. V and J calls and clone size are given by that table; D and trimming were obtained from the DNA. This sample comprises around 40,000 clones, over 75% of them detected only once. Clones ranked in the top ten supply 1% to 1.5% of the sample.

Remarks on this clone: The clone's antigen remains unknown. The input lacks base qualities; no much larger clone sits a single base away.

The investigation overall reported the following: Crossreactive clones showed significantly weaker SARS-CoV-2-driven expansion than monoreactive clones, consistent with antigenic imprinting. Because the crossreactivity analysis focused on spike protein, crossreactivity against other viral proteins was not assessed. Naive versus memory sequencing indicated that memory recall responses, rather than primary responses primed during culture, are detected by the assay. The study was constrained by small numbers of patients and of tested TCRs. Pre-pandemic and post-infection samples were not both contributed by any donor, so tracing of the source of pre-existing responses was limited. Roughly 60% of donors had memory CD4+ clonotypes that crossrecognized SARS-CoV-2 and at least one common cold coronavirus spike.

The chain links TRBV28 with TRBJ2-2, with the identity of the D gene unclear. The receptor comes from an adult with COVID-19. Material: naive CD4+ T cells from PBMCs, cultured in vitro. According to the study, the label for this sample's cell subset or site signals: naive CD4+ T cells isolated by negative enrichment. The CDR3 corresponds to CASRRYQITGELFF. The base sequence is TGTGCCAGCAGACGGTACCAAATTACCGGGGAGCTGTTTTTT.